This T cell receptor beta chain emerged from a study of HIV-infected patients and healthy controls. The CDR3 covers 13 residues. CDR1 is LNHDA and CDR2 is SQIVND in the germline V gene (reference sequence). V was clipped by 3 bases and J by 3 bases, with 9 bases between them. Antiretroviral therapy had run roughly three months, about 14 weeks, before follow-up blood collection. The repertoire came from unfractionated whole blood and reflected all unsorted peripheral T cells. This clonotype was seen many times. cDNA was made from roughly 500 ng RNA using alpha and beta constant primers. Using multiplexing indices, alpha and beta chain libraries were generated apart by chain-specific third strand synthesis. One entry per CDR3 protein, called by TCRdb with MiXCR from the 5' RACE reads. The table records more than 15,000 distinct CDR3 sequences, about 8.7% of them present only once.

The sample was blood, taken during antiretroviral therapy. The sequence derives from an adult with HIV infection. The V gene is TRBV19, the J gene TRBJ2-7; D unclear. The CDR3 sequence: CASSIGSYYEQYF. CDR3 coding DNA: TGTGCCAGTAGTATCGGGTCCTACTACGAGCAGTACTTC. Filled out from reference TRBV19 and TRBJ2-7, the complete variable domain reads DGGITQSPKYLFRKEGQNVTLSCEQNLNHDAMYWYRQDPGQGLRLIYYSQIVNDFQKGDIAEGYSVSREKKESFPLTVTSAQKNPTAFYLCASSIGSYYEQYFGPGTRLTVT.